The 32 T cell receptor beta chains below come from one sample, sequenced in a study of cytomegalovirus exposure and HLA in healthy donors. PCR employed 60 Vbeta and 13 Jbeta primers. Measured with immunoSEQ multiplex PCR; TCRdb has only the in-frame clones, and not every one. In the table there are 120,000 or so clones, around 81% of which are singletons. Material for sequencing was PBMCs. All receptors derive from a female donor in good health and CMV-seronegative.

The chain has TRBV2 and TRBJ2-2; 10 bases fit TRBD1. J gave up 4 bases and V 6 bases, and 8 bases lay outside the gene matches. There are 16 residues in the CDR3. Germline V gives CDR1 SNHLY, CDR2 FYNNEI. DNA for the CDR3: TGTGCCAGCAGCCACGACAGGGGGCGCGGCACCGGGGAGCTGTTTTTT. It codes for CASSHDRGRGTGELFF.

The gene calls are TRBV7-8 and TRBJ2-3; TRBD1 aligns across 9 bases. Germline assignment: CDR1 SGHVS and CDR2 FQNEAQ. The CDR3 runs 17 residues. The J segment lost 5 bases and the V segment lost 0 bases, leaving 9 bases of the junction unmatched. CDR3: CASSLAGTGGPQDTQYF. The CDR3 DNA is TGTGCCAGCAGCTTAGCGGGAACAGGGGGCCCACAAGATACGCAGTATTTT.

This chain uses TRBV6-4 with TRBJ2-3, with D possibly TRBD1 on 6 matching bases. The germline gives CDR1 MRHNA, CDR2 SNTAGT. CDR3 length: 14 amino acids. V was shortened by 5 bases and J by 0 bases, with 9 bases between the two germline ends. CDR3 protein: CASSRDKSTDTQYF. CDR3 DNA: TGTGCCAGCAGTCGGGACAAGAGCACAGATACGCAGTATTTT.

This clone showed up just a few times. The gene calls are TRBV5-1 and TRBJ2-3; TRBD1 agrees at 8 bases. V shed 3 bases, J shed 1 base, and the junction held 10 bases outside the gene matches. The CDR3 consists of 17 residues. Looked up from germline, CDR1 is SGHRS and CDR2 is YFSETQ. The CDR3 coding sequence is TGCGCCAGCAGCTCTGCCCCCGACAGGGGAGGCACAGATACGCAGTATTTT. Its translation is CASSSAPDRGGTDTQYF.

The DNA for the CDR3 is TGTGCCAGCAGTTCCGGGACTAACTATGGCTACACCTTC. Encoded protein: CASSSGTNYGYTF. The rearrangement joins TRBV27 to TRBJ1-2; D not certain. Deletions cut 4 bases from V and 0 bases from J, with 6 bases between. From germline, CDR1 is MNHEY and CDR2 SMNVEV (reference sequence). This CDR3 has 13 amino acids.

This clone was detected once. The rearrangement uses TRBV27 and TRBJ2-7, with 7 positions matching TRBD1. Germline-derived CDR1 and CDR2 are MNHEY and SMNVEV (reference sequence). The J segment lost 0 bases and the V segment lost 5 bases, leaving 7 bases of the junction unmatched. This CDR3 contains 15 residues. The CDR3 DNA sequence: TGTGCCAGCAGTCTCGCCGGGACAGCCTCCTACGAGCAGTACTTC. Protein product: CASSLAGTASYEQYF.

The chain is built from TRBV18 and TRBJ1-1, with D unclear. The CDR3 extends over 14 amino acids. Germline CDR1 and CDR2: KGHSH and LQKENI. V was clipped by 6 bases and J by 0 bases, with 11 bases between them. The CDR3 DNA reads TGTGCCAGCTCGTCTACGAGCGTGAACACTGAAGCTTTCTTT. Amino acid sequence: CASSSTSVNTEAFF.

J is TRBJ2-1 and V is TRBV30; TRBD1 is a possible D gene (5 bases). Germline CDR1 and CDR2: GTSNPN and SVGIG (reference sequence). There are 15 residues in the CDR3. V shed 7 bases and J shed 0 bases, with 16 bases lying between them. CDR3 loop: CAYQYRPSSYNEQFF. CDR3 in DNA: TGTGCCTATCAATACAGGCCAAGCTCCTACAATGAGCAGTTCTTC.

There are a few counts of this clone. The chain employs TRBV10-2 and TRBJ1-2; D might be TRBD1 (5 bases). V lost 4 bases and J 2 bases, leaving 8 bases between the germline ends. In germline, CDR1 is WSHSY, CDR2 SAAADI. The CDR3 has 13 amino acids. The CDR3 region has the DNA TGCGCCAGCAGTGTGGAGGGGAACTATGGCTACACCTTC. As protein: CASSVEGNYGYTF.

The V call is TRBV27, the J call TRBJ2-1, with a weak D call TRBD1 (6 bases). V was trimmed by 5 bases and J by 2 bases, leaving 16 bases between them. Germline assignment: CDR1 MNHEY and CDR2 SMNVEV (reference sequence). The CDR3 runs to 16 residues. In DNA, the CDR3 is TGTGCCAGCAGTAGCTACCTAGGGGGAACCTACAATGAGCAGTTCTTC. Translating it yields CASSSYLGGTYNEQFF.

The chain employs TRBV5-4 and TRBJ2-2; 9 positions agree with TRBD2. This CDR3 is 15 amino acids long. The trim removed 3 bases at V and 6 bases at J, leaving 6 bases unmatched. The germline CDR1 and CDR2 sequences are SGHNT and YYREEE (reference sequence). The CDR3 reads CASSSGIAGAGELFF. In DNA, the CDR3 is TGTGCCAGCAGCTCCGGCATAGCGGGGGCCGGGGAGCTGTTTTTT.

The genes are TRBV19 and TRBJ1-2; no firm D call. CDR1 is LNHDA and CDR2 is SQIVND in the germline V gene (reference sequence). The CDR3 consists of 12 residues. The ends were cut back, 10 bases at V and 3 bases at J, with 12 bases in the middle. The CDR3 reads CATSLSDYGYTF. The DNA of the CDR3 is TGTGCCACCTCACTATCTGACTATGGCTACACCTTC. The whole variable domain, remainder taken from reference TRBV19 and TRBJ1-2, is DGGITQSPKYLFRKEGQNVTLSCEQNLNHDAMYWYRQDPGQGLRLIYYSQIVNDFQKGDIAEGYSVSREKKESFPLTVTSAQKNPTAFYLCATSLSDYGYTFGSGTRLTVV.

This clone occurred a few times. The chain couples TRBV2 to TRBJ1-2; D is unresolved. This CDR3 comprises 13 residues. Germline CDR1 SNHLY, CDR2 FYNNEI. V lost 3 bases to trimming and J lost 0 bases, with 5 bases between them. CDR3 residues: CASSDAANYGYTF. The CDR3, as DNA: TGTGCCAGCAGTGACGCAGCTAACTATGGCTACACCTTC.

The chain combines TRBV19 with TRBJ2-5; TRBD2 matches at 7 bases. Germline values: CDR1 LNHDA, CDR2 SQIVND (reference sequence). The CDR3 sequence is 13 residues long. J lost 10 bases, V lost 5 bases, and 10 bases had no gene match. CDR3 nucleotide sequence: TGTGCCAGTAGTGCCGGACTAGATGGGGACCAGTACTTC. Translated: CASSAGLDGDQYF.

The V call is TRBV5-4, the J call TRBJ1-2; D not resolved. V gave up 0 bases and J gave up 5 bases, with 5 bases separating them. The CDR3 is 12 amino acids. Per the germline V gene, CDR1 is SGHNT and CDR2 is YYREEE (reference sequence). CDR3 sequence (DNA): TGTGCCAGCAGCTTGGCTACGTATGGCTACACCTTC. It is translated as CASSLATYGYTF.

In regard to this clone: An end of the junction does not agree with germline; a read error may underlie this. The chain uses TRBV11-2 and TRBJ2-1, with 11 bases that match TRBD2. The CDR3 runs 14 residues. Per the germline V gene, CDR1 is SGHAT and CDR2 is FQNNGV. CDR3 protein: CASRLAGGRNEQFF. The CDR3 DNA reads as TGTGCCAGCAGGTTAGCGGGGGGGCGAAATGAGCAGTTCTTC.

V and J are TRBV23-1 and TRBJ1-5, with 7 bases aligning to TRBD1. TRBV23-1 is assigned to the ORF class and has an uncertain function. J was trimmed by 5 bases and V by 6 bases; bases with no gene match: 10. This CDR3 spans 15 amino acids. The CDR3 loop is CASRLRDRPYQPQHF. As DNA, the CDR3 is TGCGCCAGCAGACTCCGGGACAGACCTTATCAGCCCCAGCATTTT.

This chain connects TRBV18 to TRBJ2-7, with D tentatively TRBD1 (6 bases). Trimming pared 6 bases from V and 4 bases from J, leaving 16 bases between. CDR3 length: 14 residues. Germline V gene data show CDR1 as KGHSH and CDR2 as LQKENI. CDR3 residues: CASSPQGGSYEQYF. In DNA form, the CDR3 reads TGTGCCAGCTCCCCCCAAGGGGGTTCGTACGAGCAGTACTTC. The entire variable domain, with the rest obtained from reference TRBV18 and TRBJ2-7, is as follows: NAGVMQNPRHLVRRRGQEARLRCSPMKGHSHVYWYRQLPEEGLKFMVYLQKENIIDESGMPKERFSAEFPKEGPSILRIQQVVRGDSAAYFCASSPQGGSYEQYFGPGTRLTVT.

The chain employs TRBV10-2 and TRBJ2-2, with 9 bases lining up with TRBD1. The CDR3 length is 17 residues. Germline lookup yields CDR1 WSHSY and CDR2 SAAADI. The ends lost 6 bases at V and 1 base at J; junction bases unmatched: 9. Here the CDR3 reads CASREASGQGNTGELFF. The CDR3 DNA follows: TGCGCCAGCAGAGAGGCCTCGGGACAGGGGAACACCGGGGAGCTGTTTTTT.

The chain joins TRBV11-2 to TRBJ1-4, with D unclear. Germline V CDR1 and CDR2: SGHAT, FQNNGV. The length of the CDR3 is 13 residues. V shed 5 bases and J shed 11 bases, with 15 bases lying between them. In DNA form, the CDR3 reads TGTGCCAGCAGCCCCCTTACTGCGGTGAAACTGTTTTTT. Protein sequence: CASSPLTAVKLFF.

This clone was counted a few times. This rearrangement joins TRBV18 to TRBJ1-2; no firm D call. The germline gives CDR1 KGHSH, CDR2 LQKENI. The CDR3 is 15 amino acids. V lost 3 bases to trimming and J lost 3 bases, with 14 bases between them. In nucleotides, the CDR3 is TGTGCCAGCTCACCGCAGCGTGGGTGGGACTATGGCTACACCTTC. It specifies CASSPQRGWDYGYTF.

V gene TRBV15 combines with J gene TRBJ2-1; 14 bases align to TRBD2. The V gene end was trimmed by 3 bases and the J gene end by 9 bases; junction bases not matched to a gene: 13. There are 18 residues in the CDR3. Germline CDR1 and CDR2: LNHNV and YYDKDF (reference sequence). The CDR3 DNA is TGTGCCACCAGCAGGGGCCCCAGACTAGCGGGAGGGAAAGGTGAGCAGTTCTTC. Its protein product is CATSRGPRLAGGKGEQFF.

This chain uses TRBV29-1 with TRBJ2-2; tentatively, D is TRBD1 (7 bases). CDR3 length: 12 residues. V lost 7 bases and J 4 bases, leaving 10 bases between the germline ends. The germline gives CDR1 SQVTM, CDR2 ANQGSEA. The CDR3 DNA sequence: TGCAGCGGACAGGGAGGCACCGGGGAGCTGTTTTTT. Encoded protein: CSGQGGTGELFF.

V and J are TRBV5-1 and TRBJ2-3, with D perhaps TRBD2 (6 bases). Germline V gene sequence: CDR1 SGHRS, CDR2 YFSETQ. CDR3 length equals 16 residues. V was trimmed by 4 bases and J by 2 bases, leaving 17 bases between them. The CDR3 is CASSGGTREITDTQYF. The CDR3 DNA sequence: TGCGCCAGCAGCGGCGGGACTCGAGAAATCACAGATACGCAGTATTTT.

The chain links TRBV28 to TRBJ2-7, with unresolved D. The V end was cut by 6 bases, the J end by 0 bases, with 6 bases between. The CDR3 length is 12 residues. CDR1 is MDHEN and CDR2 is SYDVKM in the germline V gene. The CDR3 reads CASRQVSYEQYF. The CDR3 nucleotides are TGTGCCAGCAGGCAGGTCTCCTACGAGCAGTACTTC.

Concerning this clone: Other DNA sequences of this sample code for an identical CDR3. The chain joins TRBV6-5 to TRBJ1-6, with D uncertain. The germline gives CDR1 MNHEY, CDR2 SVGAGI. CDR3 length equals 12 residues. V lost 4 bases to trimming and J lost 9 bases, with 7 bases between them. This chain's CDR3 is CASSFPGSPLHF. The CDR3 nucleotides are TGTGCCAGCAGTTTTCCGGGTTCACCCCTCCACTTT.

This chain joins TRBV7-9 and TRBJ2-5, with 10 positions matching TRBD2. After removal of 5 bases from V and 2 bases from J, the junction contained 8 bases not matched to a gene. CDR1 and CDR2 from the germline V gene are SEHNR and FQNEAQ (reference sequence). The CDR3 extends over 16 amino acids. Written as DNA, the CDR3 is TGTGCCAGCAGCCTGATAGCGGGAGGCGTTCAAGAGACCCAGTACTTC. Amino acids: CASSLIAGGVQETQYF.

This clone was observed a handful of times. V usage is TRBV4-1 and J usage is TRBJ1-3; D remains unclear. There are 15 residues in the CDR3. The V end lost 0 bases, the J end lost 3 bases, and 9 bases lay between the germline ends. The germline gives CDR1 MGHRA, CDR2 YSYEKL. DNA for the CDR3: TGCGCCAGCAGCCAAGAAGAGTCCCTTGGAAACACCATATATTTT. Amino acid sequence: CASSQEESLGNTIYF.

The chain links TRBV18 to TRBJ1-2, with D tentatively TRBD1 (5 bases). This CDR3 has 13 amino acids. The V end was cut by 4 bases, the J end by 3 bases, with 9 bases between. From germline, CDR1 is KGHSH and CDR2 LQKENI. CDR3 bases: TGTGCCAGCTCACGTGACAGATACTATGGCTACACCTTC. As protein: CASSRDRYYGYTF.

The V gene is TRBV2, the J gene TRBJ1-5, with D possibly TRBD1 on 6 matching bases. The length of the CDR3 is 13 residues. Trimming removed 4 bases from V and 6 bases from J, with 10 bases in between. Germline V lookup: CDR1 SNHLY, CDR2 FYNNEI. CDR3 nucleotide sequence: TGTGCCAGCAGTGGGGACACGACTCAGCCCCAGCATTTT. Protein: CASSGDTTQPQHF.

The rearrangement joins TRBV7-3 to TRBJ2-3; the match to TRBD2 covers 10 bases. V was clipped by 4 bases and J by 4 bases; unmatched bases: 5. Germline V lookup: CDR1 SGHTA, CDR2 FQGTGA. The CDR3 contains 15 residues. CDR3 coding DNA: TGTGCCAGCAGCTCCGGGGGGACTAGCGCAGATACGCAGTATTTT. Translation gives CASSSGGTSADTQYF.

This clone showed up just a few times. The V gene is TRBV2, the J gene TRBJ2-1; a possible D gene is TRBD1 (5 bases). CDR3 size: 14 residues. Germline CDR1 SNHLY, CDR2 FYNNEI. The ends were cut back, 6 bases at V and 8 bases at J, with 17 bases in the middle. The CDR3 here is CASSPTQGLDEQFF. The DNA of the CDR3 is TGTGCCAGCAGCCCCACCCAGGGTCTCGATGAGCAGTTCTTC.